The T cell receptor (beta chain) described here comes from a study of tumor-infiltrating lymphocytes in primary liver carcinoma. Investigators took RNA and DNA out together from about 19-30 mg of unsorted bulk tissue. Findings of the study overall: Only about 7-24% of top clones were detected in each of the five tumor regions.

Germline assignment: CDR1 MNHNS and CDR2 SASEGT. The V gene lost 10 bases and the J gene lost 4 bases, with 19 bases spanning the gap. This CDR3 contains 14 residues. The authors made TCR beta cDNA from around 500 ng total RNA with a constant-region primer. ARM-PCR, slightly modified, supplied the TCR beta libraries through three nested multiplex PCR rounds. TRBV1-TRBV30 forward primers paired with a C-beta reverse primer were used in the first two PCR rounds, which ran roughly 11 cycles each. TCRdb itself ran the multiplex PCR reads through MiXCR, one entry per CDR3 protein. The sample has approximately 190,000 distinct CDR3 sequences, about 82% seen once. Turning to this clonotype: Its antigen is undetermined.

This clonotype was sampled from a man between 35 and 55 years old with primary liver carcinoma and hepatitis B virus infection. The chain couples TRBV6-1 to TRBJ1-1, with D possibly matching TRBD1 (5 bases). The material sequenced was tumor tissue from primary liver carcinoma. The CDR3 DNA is TGTGCCAACTTAGAAAGGGGATCCGGCACTGAAGCTTTCTTT. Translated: CANLERGSGTEAFF.